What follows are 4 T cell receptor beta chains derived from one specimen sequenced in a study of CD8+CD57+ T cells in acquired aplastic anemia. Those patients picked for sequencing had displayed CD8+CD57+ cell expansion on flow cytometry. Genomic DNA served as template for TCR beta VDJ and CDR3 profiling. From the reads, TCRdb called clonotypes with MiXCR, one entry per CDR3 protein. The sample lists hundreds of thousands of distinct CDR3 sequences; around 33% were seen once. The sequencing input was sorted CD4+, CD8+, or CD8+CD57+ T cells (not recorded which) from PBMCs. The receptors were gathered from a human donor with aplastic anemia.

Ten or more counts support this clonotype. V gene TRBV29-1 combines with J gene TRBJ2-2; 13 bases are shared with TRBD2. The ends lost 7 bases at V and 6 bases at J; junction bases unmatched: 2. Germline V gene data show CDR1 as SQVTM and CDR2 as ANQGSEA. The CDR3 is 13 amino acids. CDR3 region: CSGTSGGAGELFF. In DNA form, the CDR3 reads TGCAGCGGAACTAGCGGGGGGGCCGGGGAGCTGTTTTTT.

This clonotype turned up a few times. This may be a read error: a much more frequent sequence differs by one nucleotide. CDR3 bases: TGTGCCAGCAGCCAACATTCTGAAGCTTCCTTT. Amino acid sequence: CASSQHSEASF. The chain uses TRBV7-2 and TRBJ1-1; D not resolved. CDR3 length: 11 amino acids. Germline CDR1 and CDR2: SGHTA and FQGNSA.

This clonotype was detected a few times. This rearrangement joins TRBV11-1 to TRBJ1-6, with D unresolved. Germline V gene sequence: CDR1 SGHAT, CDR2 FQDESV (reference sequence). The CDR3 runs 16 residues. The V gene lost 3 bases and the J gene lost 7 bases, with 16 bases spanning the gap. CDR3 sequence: CASSLGSGARNSPLHF. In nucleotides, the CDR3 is TGTGCCAGCAGCTTGGGGTCCGGAGCCCGGAATTCACCCCTCCACTTT.

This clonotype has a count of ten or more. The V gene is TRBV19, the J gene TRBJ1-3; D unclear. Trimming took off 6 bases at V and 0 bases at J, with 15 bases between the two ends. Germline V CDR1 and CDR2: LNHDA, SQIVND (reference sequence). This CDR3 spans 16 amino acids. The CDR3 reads CASSKGITPSGNTIYF. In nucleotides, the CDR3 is TGTGCCAGTAGCAAGGGAATAACCCCCTCTGGAAACACCATATATTTT.